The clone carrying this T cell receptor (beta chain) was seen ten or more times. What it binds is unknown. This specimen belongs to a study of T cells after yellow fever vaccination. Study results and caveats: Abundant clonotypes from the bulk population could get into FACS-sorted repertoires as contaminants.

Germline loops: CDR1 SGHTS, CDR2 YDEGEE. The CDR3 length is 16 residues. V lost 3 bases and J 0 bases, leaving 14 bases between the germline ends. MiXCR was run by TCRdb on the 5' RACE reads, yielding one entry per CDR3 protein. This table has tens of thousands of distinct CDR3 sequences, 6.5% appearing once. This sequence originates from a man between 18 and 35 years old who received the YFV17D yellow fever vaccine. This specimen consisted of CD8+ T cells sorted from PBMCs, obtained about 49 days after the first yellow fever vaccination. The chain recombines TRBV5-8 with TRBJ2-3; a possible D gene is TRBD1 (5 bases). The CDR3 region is CASSSPDRFSTDTQYF. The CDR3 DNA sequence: TGTGCCAGCAGCTCCCCCGACAGATTCAGCACAGATACGCAGTATTTT.